The TCR beta chain described here comes from a study of PD-1 blockade in classical Hodgkin lymphoma. Findings of the study overall: Exclusion was applied to patients who started nivolumab under 1 year after ASCT.

Generated by immunoSEQ multiplex PCR, the TCRdb table keeps only in-frame clones and is missing some. Found here are around 60,000 clones, about 85% of them singletons; the top ten hold about 8.3%. V lost 4 bases and J 6 bases, leaving 9 bases between the germline ends. This CDR3 is 12 amino acids long. Per the germline V gene, CDR1 is LNHNV and CDR2 is YYDKDF (reference sequence). Regarding time point: cycle 4 day 1 (C4D1), after about 6 weeks of nivolumab. All trial patients relapsed after autologous stem cell transplantation. Note on this clone: Its antigen is unknown.

The input for sequencing was peripheral blood mononuclear cells (PBMCs), taken before the fourth cycle of nivolumab. The origin of this receptor is a human donor with classical Hodgkin lymphoma. The chain employs TRBV15 and TRBJ2-5; possible D gene TRBD2, 6 bases. CDR3 amino acids: CATSNGGKTQYF. For the CDR3, the DNA is TGTGCCACCAGCAACGGGGGTAAGACCCAGTACTTC.